The clone carrying this T cell receptor (beta chain) appeared a few times. Antigen: not known. The V gene's germline CDR1 is MNHNY and CDR2 SVGAGI (reference sequence). V lost 2 bases to trimming and J lost 2 bases, with 8 bases between them. This CDR3 is built from 14 residues. The data were taken from a study of beta chain features in type 1 diabetes. Study-level findings and limits: Within the patient group, naive, central memory and Treg TCRB repertoires appeared more similar to each other than within healthy donors. Since sequencing was performed on cDNA, cells with high TCR expression could be over-represented. When Type 1 diabetes patients were examined, their TCRB CDR3s proved moderately but significantly shorter in all four CD4+ subsets.

Reverse transcription of all isolated RNA meant that expressed TCRB transcripts were sequenced. Naive, central memory and regulatory T cell samples averaged about 3.5 million reads. Measured with immunoSEQ multiplex PCR; TCRdb has only the in-frame clones, and not every one. The table includes about 340,000 clones, about 13% detected once. The chain is built from TRBV6-6 and TRBJ2-3; D unclear. This TCR came from a woman younger than 35 with type 1 diabetes. The sample was naive CD4+ T cells from blood. The CDR3: CASSYGPNTDTQYF. The CDR3 DNA reads as TGTGCCAGCAGTTACGGGCCAAACACAGATACGCAGTATTTT.